The 16 T cell receptor beta chains reported below all come from one sample, sequenced in a study of T and B cells in COVID-19 patients. Multiplex PCR with BIOMED2 TRB-A/B primer pools amplified TRB rearrangements. TCRdb used MiXCR to reprocess the multiplex PCR reads, holding one entry per CDR3 protein. This sample has 20,000 or so distinct CDR3 sequences, with 29% found just once. TRB was amplified from approximately 250-500 ng of blood genomic DNA. The specimen was blood. These receptors all stem from a human donor who had recovered from COVID-19.

The chain carries TRBV5-1 and TRBJ2-7, with D hard to call. The CDR3 runs to 12 residues. CDR1 is SGHRS and CDR2 is YFSETQ in the germline V gene. The germline V and J ends were trimmed by 2 bases and 2 bases, with 5 bases remaining between them. CDR3 residues: CASSLQPYEQYF. The CDR3 DNA reads TGCGCCAGCAGCTTACAGCCCTACGAGCAGTACTTC.

This sequence joins TRBV19 and TRBJ1-6; D possibly corresponds to TRBD1 (5 bases). This CDR3 is 14 amino acids long. The V and J ends lost 6 bases and 7 bases respectively, with 13 bases between them. Germline-derived CDR1 and CDR2 are LNHDA and SQIVND (reference sequence). This chain's CDR3 is CASSQMGVNSPLHF. CDR3 coding DNA: TGTGCCAGTAGCCAAATGGGGGTGAATTCACCCCTCCACTTT.

This clonotype appeared a few times. This chain links TRBV27 with TRBJ2-7, with D perhaps being TRBD1 or TRBD2 (6 bases each). Germline lookup yields CDR1 MNHEY and CDR2 SMNVEV (reference sequence). This CDR3 is built from 16 residues. The V end was cut by 5 bases, the J end by 1 base, with 18 bases between. The CDR3, as DNA: TGTGCCAGCAGTCCCTGGGCGCAGGGGAGGTCCTACGAGCAGTACTTC. This translates into CASSPWAQGRSYEQYF.

This clonotype was recorded many times. This sequence joins TRBV18 and TRBJ2-6; possibly TRBD1 for D (5 bases). Germline V lookup: CDR1 KGHSH, CDR2 LQKENI. This CDR3 spans 17 amino acids. V was shortened by 4 bases and J by 0 bases, with 13 bases between the two germline ends. The DNA for the CDR3 is TGTGCCAGCTCACGGGGCATGGGTAGCTCTGGGGCCAACGTCCTGACTTTC. This gives the protein CASSRGMGSSGANVLTF.

The chain has TRBV19 and TRBJ1-5; 7 bases line up with TRBD1. V trimming: 3 bases; J trimming: 0 bases; junction bases outside the gene matches: 5. Germline V gene data show CDR1 as LNHDA and CDR2 as SQIVND (reference sequence). CDR3 length: 16 amino acids. The CDR3 DNA reads TGTGCCAGTAGTATGCAGGGGGTAAATAGCAATCAGCCCCAGCATTTT. It is translated as CASSMQGVNSNQPQHF.

The chain employs TRBV12-3 or TRBV12-4 and TRBJ1-1; D is uncertain. V lost 6 bases, J lost 7 bases, and 12 bases lay in between. The CDR3 consists of 12 residues. Here the CDR3 DNA reads TGTGCCAGCAGAACCCCCAGAAGTGAAGCTTTCTTT. Its translation: CASRTPRSEAFF.

Within the sample, this clonotype is medium-sized (0.01 to 0.1%). J is TRBJ2-7 and V is TRBV29-1, with D possibly matching TRBD1 (5 bases). The CDR3 has 14 residues. CDR1 and CDR2 (germline): SQVTM, ANQGSEA. The V and J ends lost 6 bases and 2 bases respectively, with 17 bases between them. The CDR3 reads CSVKTDKGPYEQYF. For the CDR3, the DNA is TGCAGCGTAAAGACGGACAAAGGACCCTACGAGCAGTACTTC.

The chain carries TRBV12-3 or TRBV12-4 and TRBJ2-1, with 12 bases identical to TRBD2. Losses at the gene ends were 6 bases for V and 0 bases for J; bases not matched to a gene: 9. The length of the CDR3 is 18 residues. The DNA for the CDR3 is TGTGCCAGCAGCGAGACTAGCGGGAGTGCCAGCTCCTACAATGAGCAGTTCTTC. It encodes CASSETSGSASSYNEQFF.

This clonotype was observed a few times. This chain connects TRBV18 to TRBJ1-3; D not resolved. The V end lost 3 bases, the J end lost 1 base, and 7 bases lay between the germline ends. CDR1 is KGHSH and CDR2 is LQKENI in the germline V gene. The CDR3 loop spans 14 amino acids. The CDR3 here is CASSPEGSGNTIYF. DNA of the CDR3: TGTGCCAGCTCACCGGAAGGGTCTGGAAACACCATATATTTT.

This clonotype is medium-sized within its sample. The J gene is TRBJ2-6, the V gene TRBV7-6; D might be TRBD1 (5 bases). Germline V lookup: CDR1 SGHVS, CDR2 FNYEAQ. CDR3 length: 20 residues. V lost 1 base and J lost 0, with 19 bases in between. Here the CDR3 reads CASSLGLPGHTDSGANVLTF. The CDR3 nucleotides are TGTGCCAGCAGCTTAGGCCTGCCCGGACATACTGACTCTGGGGCCAACGTCCTGACTTTC.

The rearrangement links TRBV6-5 to TRBJ1-3, with D uncertain. Germline lookup yields CDR1 MNHEY and CDR2 SVGAGI. Trimming took 0 bases from V and 0 from J, leaving 9 bases between them. The CDR3 consists of 16 residues. The CDR3 reads CASSYSTGFSGNTIYF. For the CDR3, the DNA is TGTGCCAGCAGTTACTCAACGGGGTTCTCTGGAAACACCATATATTTT.

Concerning this clonotype: A much larger clone differs from this one at a single base, so this may be a read error. The chain joins TRBV18 to TRBJ2-2, with TRBD2 matching over 7 bases. CDR3 size: 14 residues. Germline V lookup: CDR1 KGHSH, CDR2 LQKENI. The CDR3 protein is CASSRAGATGKLFF. DNA for the CDR3: TGTGCCAGCTCACGGGCGGGAGCGACCGGGAAGCTGTTTTTT.

The chain carries TRBV27 and TRBJ1-2; the match to TRBD1 covers 7 bases. V shed 4 bases and J 4 bases; nucleotides not matched to a gene: 12. Germline V CDR1 and CDR2: MNHEY, SMNVEV (reference sequence). The CDR3 runs to 16 residues. The DNA for the CDR3 is TGTGCCAGCAGTTACTCAGTCCGGGACAGCATCTATGGCTACACCTTC. This sequence encodes CASSYSVRDSIYGYTF.

Ten or more counts support this clonotype. The J gene is TRBJ2-3, the V gene TRBV18; 8 bases agree with TRBD2. V lost 0 bases and J lost 6; bases outside the gene matches: 8. The germline CDR1 and CDR2 sequences are KGHSH and LQKENI. The CDR3 spans 16 residues. The CDR3 reads CASSPPTGGPGDTQYF. CDR3 coding DNA: TGTGCCAGCTCACCACCAACGGGAGGGCCTGGGGATACGCAGTATTTT.

This clonotype showed up just a few times. The chain recombines TRBV27 with TRBJ2-7, with 8 nucleotides matching TRBD1. After removal of 6 bases from V and 7 bases from J, the junction contained 8 bases not matched to a gene. This CDR3 has 13 residues. Germline V gene data show CDR1 as MNHEY and CDR2 as SMNVEV (reference sequence). This CDR3 reads CASRPRGLREQYF. As DNA, the CDR3 is TGTGCCAGCAGACCCAGGGGGCTGCGGGAGCAGTACTTC.

This chain connects TRBV6-1 to TRBJ2-3, with TRBD2 identical over 13 bases. The CDR3 consists of 16 residues. Trimming cost V 6 bases and J 6 bases; bases outside gene matches: 9. Looked up from germline, CDR1 is MNHNS and CDR2 is SASEGT. In nucleotides, the CDR3 is TGTGCCAGCAGCGGGAAACTAGCGGGAGGGCCCGATACGCAGTATTTT. Translated, it gives CASSGKLAGGPDTQYF.